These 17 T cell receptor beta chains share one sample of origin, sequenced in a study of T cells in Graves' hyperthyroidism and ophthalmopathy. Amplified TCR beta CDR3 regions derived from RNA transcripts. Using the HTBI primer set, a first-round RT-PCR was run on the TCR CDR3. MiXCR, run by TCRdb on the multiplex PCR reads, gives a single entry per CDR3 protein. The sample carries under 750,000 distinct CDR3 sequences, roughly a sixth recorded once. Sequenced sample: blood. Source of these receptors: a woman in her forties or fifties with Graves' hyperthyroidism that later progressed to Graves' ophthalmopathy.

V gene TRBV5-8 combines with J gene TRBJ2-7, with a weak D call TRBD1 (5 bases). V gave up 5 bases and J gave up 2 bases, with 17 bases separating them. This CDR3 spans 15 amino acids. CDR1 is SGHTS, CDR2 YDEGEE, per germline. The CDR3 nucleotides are TGTGCCAGCAGACTGGACATTTTAGGGCCCTACGAGCAGTACTTC. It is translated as CASRLDILGPYEQYF.

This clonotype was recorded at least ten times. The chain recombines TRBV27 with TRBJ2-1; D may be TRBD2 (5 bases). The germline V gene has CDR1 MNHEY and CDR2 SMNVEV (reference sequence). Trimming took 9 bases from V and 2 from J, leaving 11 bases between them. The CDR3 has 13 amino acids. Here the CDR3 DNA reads TGTGCCAGTATGTCGGGGACCTACAATGAGCAGTTCTTC. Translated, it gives CASMSGTYNEQFF.

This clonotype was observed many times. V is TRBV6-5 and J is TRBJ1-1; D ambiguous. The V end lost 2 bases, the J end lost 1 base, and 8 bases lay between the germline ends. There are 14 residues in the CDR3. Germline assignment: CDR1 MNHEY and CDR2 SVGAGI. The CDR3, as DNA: TGTGCCAGCAGTTACGAGACTGCGAACACTGAAGCTTTCTTT. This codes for CASSYETANTEAFF.

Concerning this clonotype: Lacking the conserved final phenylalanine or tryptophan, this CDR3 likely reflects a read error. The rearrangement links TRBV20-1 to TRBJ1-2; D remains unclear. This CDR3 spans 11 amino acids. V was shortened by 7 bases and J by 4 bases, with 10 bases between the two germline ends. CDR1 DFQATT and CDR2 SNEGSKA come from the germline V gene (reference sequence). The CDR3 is CSVRTSYGYTL. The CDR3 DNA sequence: TGCAGTGTTAGGACCAGCTATGGCTACACCCTC.

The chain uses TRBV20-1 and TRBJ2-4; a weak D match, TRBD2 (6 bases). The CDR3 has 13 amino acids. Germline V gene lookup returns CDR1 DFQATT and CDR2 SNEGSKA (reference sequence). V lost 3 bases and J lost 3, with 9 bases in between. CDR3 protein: CSASGDFKNIQYF. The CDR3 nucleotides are TGCAGTGCTAGCGGGGACTTCAAAAACATTCAGTACTTC.

This CDR3 is CASSAQGNGGTEAFF. The CDR3 bases are TGTGCCAGCAGCGCTCAGGGCAACGGGGGCACTGAAGCTTTCTTT. This chain joins TRBV7-9 and TRBJ1-1, with D possibly being TRBD1 (5 bases). V lost 5 bases and J 4 bases, leaving 17 bases between the germline ends. Germline V CDR1 and CDR2: SEHNR, FQNEAQ (reference sequence). CDR3 size: 15 residues.

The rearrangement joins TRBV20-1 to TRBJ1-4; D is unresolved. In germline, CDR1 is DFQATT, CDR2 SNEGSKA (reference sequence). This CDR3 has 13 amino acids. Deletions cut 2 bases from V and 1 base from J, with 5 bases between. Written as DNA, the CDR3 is TGCAGTGCTAGACAGATAACTAATGAAAAACTGTTTTTT. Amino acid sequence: CSARQITNEKLFF.

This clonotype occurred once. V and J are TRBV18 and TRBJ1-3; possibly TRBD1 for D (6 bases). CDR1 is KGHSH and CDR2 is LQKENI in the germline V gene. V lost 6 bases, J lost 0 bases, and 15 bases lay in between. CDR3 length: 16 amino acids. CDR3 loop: CASSRTGTTSGNTIYF. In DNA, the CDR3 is TGTGCCAGCTCCCGAACCGGGACAACCTCTGGAAACACCATATATTTT.

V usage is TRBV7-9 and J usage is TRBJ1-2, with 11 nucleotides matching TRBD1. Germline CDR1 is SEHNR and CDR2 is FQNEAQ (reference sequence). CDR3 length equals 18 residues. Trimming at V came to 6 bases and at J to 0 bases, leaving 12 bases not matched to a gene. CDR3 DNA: TGTGCCAGCAGACCCTACGGGACAGGGGGAGGTGCTAACTATGGCTACACCTTC. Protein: CASRPYGTGGGANYGYTF.

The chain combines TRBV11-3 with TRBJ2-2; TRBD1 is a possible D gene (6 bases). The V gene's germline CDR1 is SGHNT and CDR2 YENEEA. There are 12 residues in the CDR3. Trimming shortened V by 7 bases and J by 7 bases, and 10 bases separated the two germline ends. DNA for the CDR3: TGTGCCAGCACCGCAGGGGTCGGGGAGCTGTTTTTT. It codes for CASTAGVGELFF.

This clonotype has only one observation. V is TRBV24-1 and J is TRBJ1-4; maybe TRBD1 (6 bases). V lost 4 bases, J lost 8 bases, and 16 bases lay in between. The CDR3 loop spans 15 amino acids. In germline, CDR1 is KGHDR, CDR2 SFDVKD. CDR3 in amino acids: CATSDPPRQAEKLFF. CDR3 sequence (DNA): TGTGCCACCAGTGACCCCCCCCGACAGGCGGAAAAACTGTTTTTT.

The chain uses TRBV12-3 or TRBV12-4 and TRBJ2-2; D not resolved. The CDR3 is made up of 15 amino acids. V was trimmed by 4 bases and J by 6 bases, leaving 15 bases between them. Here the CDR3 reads CASSSWGPPAGELFF. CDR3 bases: TGTGCCAGCAGTTCTTGGGGTCCCCCAGCCGGGGAGCTGTTTTTT.

The CDR3 spells CASSTSGGAASGEQFF. The CDR3 nucleotides read TGCGCCAGCAGCACTAGCGGGGGGGCCGCTTCGGGTGAGCAGTTCTTC. The chain has TRBV5-1 and TRBJ2-1, with TRBD2 matching 13 bases. This CDR3 contains 16 residues. The trim removed 4 bases at V and 9 bases at J, leaving 10 bases unmatched. Germline V gene lookup returns CDR1 SGHRS and CDR2 YFSETQ.

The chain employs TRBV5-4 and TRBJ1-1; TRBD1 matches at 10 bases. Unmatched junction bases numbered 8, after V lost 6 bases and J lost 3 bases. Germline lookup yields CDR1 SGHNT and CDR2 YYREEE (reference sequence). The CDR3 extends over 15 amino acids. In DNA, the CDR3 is TGTGCCAGCAACCGTCCCGGGACAGGGGACACTGAAGCTTTCTTT. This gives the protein CASNRPGTGDTEAFF. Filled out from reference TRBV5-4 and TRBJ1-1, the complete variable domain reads ETGVTQSPTHLIKTRGQQVTLRCSSQSGHNTVSWYQQALGQGPQFIFQYYREEENGRGNFPPRFSGLQFPNYSSELNVNALELDDSALYLCASNRPGTGDTEAFFGQGTRLTVV.

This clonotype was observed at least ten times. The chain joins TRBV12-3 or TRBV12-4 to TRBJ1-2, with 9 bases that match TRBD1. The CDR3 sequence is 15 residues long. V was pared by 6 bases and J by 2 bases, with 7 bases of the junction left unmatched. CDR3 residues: CASSLGQGLNYGYTF. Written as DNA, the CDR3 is TGTGCCAGCAGCCTGGGACAGGGCTTAAACTATGGCTACACCTTC.

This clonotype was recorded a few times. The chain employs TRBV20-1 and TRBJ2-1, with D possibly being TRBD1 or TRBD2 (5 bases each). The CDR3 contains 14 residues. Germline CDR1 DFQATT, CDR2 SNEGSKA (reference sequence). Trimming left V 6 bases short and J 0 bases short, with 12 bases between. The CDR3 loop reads CSAEGLSSYNEQFF. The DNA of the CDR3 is TGCAGTGCCGAGGGGTTAAGCTCCTACAATGAGCAGTTCTTC.

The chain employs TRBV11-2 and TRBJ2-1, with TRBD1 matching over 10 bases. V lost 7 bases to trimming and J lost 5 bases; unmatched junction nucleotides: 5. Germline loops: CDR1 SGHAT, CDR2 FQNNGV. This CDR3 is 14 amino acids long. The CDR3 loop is CASTAGTGDNEQFF. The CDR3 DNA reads TGTGCCAGCACAGCCGGGACAGGGGACAATGAGCAGTTCTTC. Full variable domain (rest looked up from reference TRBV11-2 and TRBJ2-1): EAGVAQSPRYKIIEKRQSVAFWCNPISGHATLYWYQQILGQGPKLLIQFQNNGVVDDSQLPKDRFSAERLKGVDSTLKIQPAKLEDSAVYLCASTAGTGDNEQFFGPGTRLTVL.